This T cell receptor beta chain stems from a study of breast tumors, draining lymph nodes, adjacent tissues. The CDR3 totals 16 residues. V lost 1 base and J lost 0, with 10 bases in between. The germline gives CDR1 SGHRS, CDR2 YFSETQ. This clonotype has ten or more counts. Its antigen is unidentified. One entry per CDR3 protein, called by TCRdb with MiXCR from the multiplex PCR reads. Among 50,000 to 65,000 distinct CDR3 sequences listed, around 40% were seen once. Study observations and caveats: Luminal-like breast cancer showed significantly higher tumor–nontumor repertoire similarity than basal-like.

The sequence came from a female donor with breast cancer. Some clones in this sample may be carry-over from other donors' samples. The chain combines TRBV5-1 with TRBJ2-2; tentatively, D is TRBD2 (5 bases). The sample taken for sequencing was breast tumor tissue. The CDR3 spells CASSLLDGANTGELFF. The CDR3 DNA follows: TGCGCCAGCAGCTTGCTCGACGGGGCGAACACCGGGGAGCTGTTTTTT.